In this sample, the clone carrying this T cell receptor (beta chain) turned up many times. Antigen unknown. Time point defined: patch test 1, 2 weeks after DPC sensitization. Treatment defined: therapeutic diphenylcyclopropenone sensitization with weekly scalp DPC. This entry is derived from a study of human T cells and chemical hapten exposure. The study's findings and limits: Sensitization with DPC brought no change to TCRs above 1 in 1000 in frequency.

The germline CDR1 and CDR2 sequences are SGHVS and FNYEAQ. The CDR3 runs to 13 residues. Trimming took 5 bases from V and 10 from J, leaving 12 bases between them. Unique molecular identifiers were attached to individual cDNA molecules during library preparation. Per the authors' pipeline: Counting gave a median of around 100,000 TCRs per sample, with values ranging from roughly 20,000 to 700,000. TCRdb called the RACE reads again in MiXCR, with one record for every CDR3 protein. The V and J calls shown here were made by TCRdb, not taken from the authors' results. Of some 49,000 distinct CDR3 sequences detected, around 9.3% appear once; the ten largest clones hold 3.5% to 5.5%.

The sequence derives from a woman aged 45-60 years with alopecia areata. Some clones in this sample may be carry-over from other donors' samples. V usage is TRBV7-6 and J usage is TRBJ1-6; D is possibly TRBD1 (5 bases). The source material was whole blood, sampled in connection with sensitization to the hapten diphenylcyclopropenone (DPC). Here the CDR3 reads CASSLQGRSPLHF. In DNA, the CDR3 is TGTGCCAGCAGCCTGCAGGGAAGGTCACCCCTCCACTTT.